This T cell receptor beta chain was captured in a study of T cells after yellow fever vaccination. As for this clonotype: The target antigen is unknown.

CDR1 is SEHNR, CDR2 FQNEAQ, per germline (reference sequence). V lost 0 bases and J lost 3, with 12 bases in between. The CDR3 sequence is 15 residues long. The study's findings and limits: Booster samples showed a return of most primary-vaccination clones (around 95% CD4, over 70% CD8). The secondary response was weaker, and its peak arrived faster, on day 5 versus 15.

TCRdb itself ran the 5' RACE reads through MiXCR, one entry per CDR3 protein. The table includes around 310,000 distinct CDR3 sequences, roughly 3.5% detected once. The V and J genes are TRBV7-9 and TRBJ2-7; D is undetermined. Sample: PBMCs, taken on the day of the yellow fever booster vaccination. The source of this sequence is a man between 18 and 35 years old who received the YFV17D yellow fever vaccine. The CDR3 here is CASSLALRAHYEQYF. The CDR3 DNA reads TGTGCCAGCAGCTTAGCCCTTAGGGCCCACTACGAGCAGTACTTC.